Each of the 30 T cell receptor beta chains below was sequenced from the same sample in a study of blood T cells in healthy people across ages. It was with a sample-barcoded 5' primer and a J-beta primer mix that a second PCR of about 7 to 12 cycles was run. One entry per CDR3 protein, called by TCRdb with MiXCR from the 5' RACE reads. This sample has approximately 800,000 distinct CDR3 sequences, with 62% found just once. The specimen was blood. The origin of the receptors is a man younger than 45 in good health.

J is TRBJ2-7 and V is TRBV4-1, with no clear D. The V gene's germline CDR1 is MGHRA and CDR2 YSYEKL. V dropped 0 bases and J dropped 7 bases, with 16 bases sitting between them. CDR3 length: 15 residues. The CDR3 DNA reads as TGCGCCAGCAGCCAAGATGCCCGCTCCTACAATGAGCAGTACTTC. Its translation: CASSQDARSYNEQYF.

The chain combines TRBV7-9 with TRBJ2-1; 7 bases are shared with TRBD2. J was trimmed by 0 bases and V by 6 bases; bases with no gene match: 11. This CDR3 spans 17 amino acids. The V gene's germline CDR1 is SEHNR and CDR2 FQNEAQ (reference sequence). As DNA, the CDR3 is TGTGCCAGCAGGGCGAGCGGGGTCCCCAGCTCCTACAATGAGCAGTTCTTC. This gives the protein CASRASGVPSSYNEQFF.

This chain uses TRBV20-1 with TRBJ2-3; 14 nucleotides align to TRBD2. The CDR3 is 16 amino acids. Germline lookup yields CDR1 DFQATT and CDR2 SNEGSKA (reference sequence). The ends lost 5 bases at V and 1 base at J; junction bases unmatched: 5. This CDR3 is CSASGTSGGRTDTQYF. CDR3 bases: TGCAGTGCTTCCGGGACTAGCGGGGGCCGCACAGATACGCAGTATTTT.

This sequence joins TRBV15 and TRBJ2-7; D is ambiguous. The CDR3 totals 12 residues. The V gene lost 10 bases and the J gene lost 6 bases, with 16 bases spanning the gap. Germline CDR1 reads LNHNV; CDR2 reads YYDKDF (reference sequence). CDR3 sequence (DNA): TGTGCCATCGAGCTGAATGCTCGCGAGCAGTACTTC. Protein: CAIELNAREQYF.

This chain connects TRBV6-1 to TRBJ2-1; D perhaps matches TRBD1 (7 bases). The better agreement between TRBJ2-7 and the DNA end casts doubt on the J call. This CDR3 is 16 amino acids long. The germline gives CDR1 MNHNS, CDR2 SASEGT. The CDR3 is CASIPRSGGSYNEQYF. The CDR3 DNA sequence: TGTGCCAGCATCCCCAGATCAGGGGGGTCCTACAATGAGCAGTACTTC.

This clonotype was found a few times. V is TRBV7-2 and J is TRBJ2-3, with 8 bases matching TRBD2. V was pared by 6 bases and J by 0 bases, with 5 bases of the junction left unmatched. The CDR3 sequence is 15 residues long. Germline V lookup: CDR1 SGHTA, CDR2 FQGNSA. DNA for the CDR3: TGTGCCAGCAGTCTAGTAGCGGGGAGCACAGATACGCAGTATTTT. Protein: CASSLVAGSTDTQYF.

The V gene is TRBV30, the J gene TRBJ2-7, with D possibly TRBD2 on 7 matching bases. The CDR3 has 14 amino acids. The V end lost 7 bases, the J end lost 0 bases, and 16 bases lay between the germline ends. Germline V gives CDR1 GTSNPN, CDR2 SVGIG (reference sequence). CDR3 sequence reads: CAYYREGFSYEQYF. The CDR3 region has the DNA TGTGCCTATTACAGGGAGGGTTTCTCCTACGAGCAGTACTTC.

This clonotype has more than one count but fewer than ten. The rearrangement joins TRBV29-1 to TRBJ1-2; D is uncertain. Germline CDR1 SQVTM, CDR2 ANQGSEA. The ends were cut back, 2 bases at V and 3 bases at J, with 13 bases in the middle. The CDR3 spans 14 residues. CDR3 coding DNA: TGCAGCGTTGAATTACAAACGTTGTACTATGGCTACACCTTC. The encoded protein is CSVELQTLYYGYTF.

The V call is TRBV20-1, the J call TRBJ2-7; perhaps TRBD2 as D (5 bases). There are 13 residues in the CDR3. Germline values: CDR1 DFQATT, CDR2 SNEGSKA (reference sequence). Trimming shortened V by 1 base and J by 3 bases, and 10 bases separated the two germline ends. CDR3 region: CSARAGSFYEQYF. In DNA, the CDR3 is TGCAGTGCTAGAGCTGGGAGCTTCTACGAGCAGTACTTC.

The chain recombines TRBV4-1 with TRBJ1-2; possibly TRBD1 for D (5 bases). V lost 3 bases, J lost 3 bases, and 14 bases lay in between. CDR1 MGHRA and CDR2 YSYEKL come from the germline V gene. The CDR3 covers 15 residues. The CDR3 region is CASSQEPTDYYGYTF. The CDR3 DNA sequence: TGCGCCAGCAGCCAGGAGCCGACAGACTACTATGGCTACACCTTC.

This clonotype has more than one count but fewer than ten. V is TRBV18 and J is TRBJ1-5; no definite D call. Germline CDR1 KGHSH, CDR2 LQKENI. With 1 base removed from V and 4 bases from J, the gap between germline ends came to 8 bases. The CDR3 has 14 amino acids. The CDR3 protein is CASSPRDWNQPQHF. The CDR3 DNA reads TGTGCCAGCTCACCACGGGATTGGAATCAGCCCCAGCATTTT.

The chain carries TRBV6-5 and TRBJ2-4; the D is unclear. CDR1 and CDR2 from the germline V gene are MNHEY and SVGAGI. The germline V and J ends were trimmed by 4 bases and 6 bases, with 10 bases remaining between them. The CDR3 covers 13 residues. The CDR3 here is CASSSPGLNIQYF. Here the CDR3 DNA reads TGTGCCAGCAGTTCTCCCGGGCTAAACATTCAGTACTTC.

In this sample, this clonotype turned up many times. The chain carries TRBV29-1 and TRBJ1-2; TRBD1 is a possible D gene (5 bases). Trimming removed 1 base at V and 7 bases at J, with 13 bases between. The CDR3 loop spans 13 amino acids. Germline CDR1 and CDR2: SQVTM and ANQGSEA. This CDR3 reads CSVEAGPWSGYTF. The CDR3 region has the DNA TGCAGCGTTGAAGCGGGACCCTGGAGTGGCTACACCTTC.

This clonotype came up a few times. The chain combines TRBV4-1 with TRBJ2-6; D is unresolved. CDR1 and CDR2 (germline): MGHRA, YSYEKL. This CDR3 is 15 amino acids long. V gave up 3 bases and J gave up 0 bases, with 6 bases separating them. The CDR3 region has the DNA TGCGCCAGCAGCCACGGGTCCTCTGGGGCCAACGTCCTGACTTTC. Protein product: CASSHGSSGANVLTF.

In this sample, this clonotype turned up once. The rearrangement uses TRBV5-1 and TRBJ1-2; 7 bases align to TRBD1. CDR1 and CDR2 from the germline V gene are SGHRS and YFSETQ. With V trimmed by 4 bases and J by 8 bases, 11 bases remained unmatched. This CDR3 spans 14 amino acids. This CDR3 reads CASSPGQVGLGYTF. CDR3 bases: TGCGCCAGCAGCCCCGGACAGGTGGGCCTCGGCTACACCTTC.

This chain joins TRBV12-3 or TRBV12-4 and TRBJ2-3; 14 bases align to TRBD2. The CDR3 spans 15 residues. The J segment lost 7 bases and the V segment lost 4 bases, leaving 4 bases of the junction unmatched. The CDR3 region is CASSSTSGGAYTQYF. The CDR3, as DNA: TGTGCCAGCAGTTCGACTAGCGGGGGGGCCTATACGCAGTATTTT.

This chain links TRBV7-3 with TRBJ2-5, with 16 bases identical to TRBD2. V lost 5 bases to trimming and J lost 3 bases; unmatched junction nucleotides: 18. Germline V gives CDR1 SGHTA, CDR2 FQGTGA. The CDR3 spans 21 residues. CDR3: CASSPLPLGTSGGAGKETQYF. DNA for the CDR3: TGTGCCAGCAGCCCTCTCCCTCTAGGGACTAGCGGGGGGGCCGGAAAAGAGACCCAGTACTTC.

The CDR3 DNA reads TGTGCCAGCAGTTCTAGGGCGGGACAGGGGGTTTACTACGAGCAGTACTTC. It translates to CASSSRAGQGVYYEQYF. The chain carries TRBV12-3 or TRBV12-4 and TRBJ2-5, with 11 bases that match TRBD1. The J call may be mistaken, given a closer DNA end match to TRBJ2-7. This CDR3 has 17 residues.

V gene TRBV24-1 combines with J gene TRBJ2-1; 7 nucleotides line up with TRBD1. Trimming cost V 3 bases and J 2 bases; bases outside gene matches: 21. Germline-derived CDR1 and CDR2 are KGHDR and SFDVKD. The CDR3 totals 21 residues. DNA of the CDR3: TGTGCCACCAGTGATCCGCGGCGAACAGGGGCCAAGGGGGATCCCTACAATGAGCAGTTCTTC. As protein: CATSDPRRTGAKGDPYNEQFF.

This chain joins TRBV7-2 and TRBJ2-3; TRBD2 matches 12 bases. With V trimmed by 2 bases and J by 3 bases, 9 bases remained unmatched. The CDR3 is made up of 18 amino acids. Germline V gives CDR1 SGHTA, CDR2 FQGNSA. CDR3 residues: CASSLSASGGAGTDTQYF. The CDR3 DNA sequence: TGTGCCAGCAGCTTAAGCGCTAGCGGGGGGGCCGGTACAGATACGCAGTATTTT. Variable domain in full (rest from reference TRBV7-2 and TRBJ2-3): GAGVSQSPSNKVTEKGKDVELRCDPISGHTALYWYRQSLGQGLEFLIYFQGNSAPDKSGLPSDRFSAERTGGSVSTLTIQRTQQEDSAVYLCASSLSASGGAGTDTQYFGPGTRLTVL.

The rearrangement joins TRBV10-3 to TRBJ2-3, with TRBD1 as a possible D gene (5 bases). This CDR3 has 17 residues. Trimming cost V 0 bases and J 0 bases, with 13 bases left between them. Per the germline V gene, CDR1 is ENHRY and CDR2 is SYGVKD. The CDR3 is CAISESDRTSSTDTQYF. The DNA for the CDR3 is TGTGCCATCAGTGAGTCCGATCGGACATCTAGCACAGATACGCAGTATTTT.

The rearrangement uses TRBV29-1 and TRBJ2-3; either TRBD1 or TRBD2 may supply D (5 bases each). The germline gives CDR1 SQVTM, CDR2 ANQGSEA. The V end was cut by 5 bases, the J end by 4 bases, with 31 bases between. The length of the CDR3 is 19 residues. The CDR3 sequence: CSVPETPDDPEGFADTQYF. Here the CDR3 DNA reads TGCAGCGTTCCCGAAACGCCCGATGACCCTGAGGGGTTCGCAGATACGCAGTATTTT.

The chain couples TRBV20-1 to TRBJ2-5; D perhaps matches TRBD2 (7 bases). The germline gives CDR1 DFQATT, CDR2 SNEGSKA (reference sequence). The ends were cut back, 2 bases at V and 5 bases at J, with 9 bases in the middle. The CDR3 extends over 12 amino acids. CDR3 nucleotide sequence: TGCAGTGCTAGACGGGGGGCGGAGACCCAGTACTTC. Protein: CSARRGAETQYF.

This clonotype was recorded a few times. Mismatch with germline at one junction end may stem from a read error. The chain uses TRBV20-1 and TRBJ2-1; 9 bases are a match to TRBD2. Germline CDR1 reads DFQATT; CDR2 reads SNEGSKA (reference sequence). CDR3 length: 16 residues. The CDR3 DNA follows: TGTAGTGGACTAGGTGGTAGCGGGGGCCTCTACAATGAGCAGTTCTTC. Translation: CSGLGGSGGLYNEQFF.

The chain joins TRBV12-3 or TRBV12-4 to TRBJ2-5, with 9 bases fitting TRBD2. The V segment lost 5 bases and the J segment 0 bases; nucleotides outside the gene matches: 7. The CDR3 covers 16 residues. CDR3 in DNA: TGTGCCAGCAGTCCGCCTAGCGGGGTATACCAAGAGACCCAGTACTTC. This translates into CASSPPSGVYQETQYF.

This chain connects TRBV4-3 to TRBJ2-3; D gene ambiguous. The CDR3 runs to 14 residues. Trimming took off 5 bases at V and 4 bases at J, with 13 bases between the two ends. Germline V gene data show CDR1 as LGHNA and CDR2 as YSLEER. The CDR3 DNA is TGCGCCAGCAGCAGCTACCTCGTCGCAGATACGCAGTATTTT. It translates to CASSSYLVADTQYF.

The rearrangement links TRBV7-9 to TRBJ2-7; D is unresolved. Germline V CDR1 and CDR2: SEHNR, FQNEAQ (reference sequence). V lost 1 base and J 6 bases, leaving 7 bases between the germline ends. This CDR3 region has 12 residues. The CDR3 sequence: CASSLGFSEQYF. CDR3 DNA: TGTGCCAGCAGCTTAGGGTTTTCCGAGCAGTACTTC.

In regard to this clonotype: One junction end disagrees with the germline gene, perhaps due to a read error. CDR3 in DNA: TGTGCCAGCAGTCTATCGATGGACACTGAAGCTTTCTTT. Its protein product is CASSLSMDTEAFF. This sequence joins TRBV27 and TRBJ1-1; D not resolved. Looked up from germline, CDR1 is MNHEY and CDR2 is SMNVEV (reference sequence). The CDR3 consists of 13 residues.

This clonotype was seen a handful of times. The chain is built from TRBV20-1 and TRBJ2-3, with D possibly matching TRBD2 (6 bases). CDR1 is DFQATT and CDR2 is SNEGSKA in the germline V gene (reference sequence). CDR3 size: 15 residues. V lost 0 bases, J lost 6 bases, and 16 bases lay in between. The chain's CDR3 is CSARDLRGSSDTQYF. The CDR3 DNA sequence: TGCAGTGCTAGAGACTTGCGGGGATCAAGTGATACGCAGTATTTT.

This clonotype was observed a handful of times. V gene TRBV7-9 combines with J gene TRBJ2-1; possibly TRBD1 for D (6 bases). CDR3 length: 16 residues. Trimming took off 5 bases at V and 5 bases at J, with 19 bases between the two ends. The germline CDR1 and CDR2 sequences are SEHNR and FQNEAQ (reference sequence). CDR3 in amino acids: CASSTEIQGPNNEQFF. In DNA, the CDR3 is TGTGCCAGCAGCACGGAGATCCAGGGGCCCAACAATGAGCAGTTCTTC.